This T cell receptor (beta chain) was sequenced in a study of immune evolution from preneoplasia to lung adenocarcinoma. Overall study context: HLA loss of heterozygosity: 6% to 7.5% AIS, less than 18% MIA, over 25% ADC, none AAH.

Notes on this clone: Its antigen is as yet unknown.

The study's findings and limits: Top clone frequencies peaked in normal lung, apparently declining through invasive adenocarcinoma. Later-stage lesions seemingly showed higher T cell density and diversity than normal lung.

Between the mid-2010s and the late 2010s, patients underwent resection in Japan or China. The protocol was immunoSEQ multiplex PCR, while the TCRdb copy is restricted to in-frame clones and leaves out a portion. The sample consists of some 6,100 clones, approximately 84% of them appearing once. This CDR3 region has 14 residues. Trimming left V 4 bases short and J 0 bases short, with 10 bases between. Germline assignment: CDR1 SGHRS and CDR2 YFSETQ. Sequencing was performed on FFPE lung adenocarcinoma in situ tissue. This TCR was sampled from an older donor with lung adenocarcinoma. The V call is TRBV5-1, the J call TRBJ1-1; D possibly corresponds to TRBD1 (5 bases). CDR3 amino acids: CASSPGRMNTEAFF. CDR3 DNA sequence: TGCGCCAGCAGCCCGGGACGGATGAACACTGAAGCTTTCTTT. The full variable domain, its missing parts supplied by reference TRBV5-1 and TRBJ1-1, is KAGVTQTPRYLIKTRGQQVTLSCSPISGHRSVSWYQQTPGQGLQFLFEYFSETQRNKGNFPGRFSGRQFSNSRSEMNVSTLELGDSALYLCASSPGRMNTEAFFGQGTRLTVV.